This passage covers 19 T cell receptor beta chains from one sample sequenced in a study of blood T cell repertoires in COVID-19. Sequenced by immunoSEQ multiplex PCR; TCRdb stores in-frame clones only, minus some. The table includes 40,000 to 50,000 clones, 89% detected once. The sample comprised peripheral blood. The receptors stem from a man aged 50 to 60 with active COVID-19.

The rearrangement joins TRBV6-2 or TRBV6-3 to TRBJ2-5; TRBD1 might be the D (5 bases). The V and J ends lost 2 bases and 2 bases respectively, with 18 bases between them. Germline CDR1 reads MNHEY; CDR2 reads SVGEGT. There are 17 residues in the CDR3. In nucleotides, the CDR3 is TGTGCCAGCAGTTACAGGGCCAGGACACTTCTACAAGAGACCCAGTACTTC. It translates to CASSYRARTLLQETQYF.

The V and J genes are TRBV19 and TRBJ2-5; a weak D match, TRBD1 (5 bases). V shed 5 bases and J shed 5 bases, with 18 bases lying between them. The CDR3 runs 15 residues. Germline lookup yields CDR1 LNHDA and CDR2 SQIVND (reference sequence). CDR3 sequence: CASSLWGDLGETQYF. For the CDR3, the DNA is TGTGCCAGTAGTCTCTGGGGCGACCTCGGGGAGACCCAGTACTTC.

CDR3 protein: CASSFWTSGSYDEQFF. The CDR3 coding sequence is TGTGCCAGCAGCTTCTGGACTAGCGGGAGTTATGATGAGCAGTTCTTC. This chain links TRBV7-9 with TRBJ2-1; TRBD2 aligns across 13 bases. V shed 3 bases and J 8 bases; nucleotides not matched to a gene: 7. The CDR3 covers 16 residues. From germline, CDR1 is SEHNR and CDR2 FQNEAQ (reference sequence).

This clone was counted a single time. The chain has TRBV29-1 and TRBJ2-1; maybe TRBD1 (5 bases). The V end lost 6 bases, the J end lost 7 bases, and 13 bases lay between the germline ends. The germline CDR1 and CDR2 sequences are SQVTM and ANQGSEA. The CDR3 runs 12 residues. This chain's CDR3 is CSVRREGNEQFF. The CDR3 nucleotides are TGCAGCGTCCGCAGGGAAGGGAATGAGCAGTTCTTC.

The chain combines TRBV15 with TRBJ1-5, with D possibly matching TRBD1 (6 bases). The CDR3 is 15 residues long. The V gene's germline CDR1 is LNHNV and CDR2 YYDKDF (reference sequence). V lost 0 bases and J 7 bases, leaving 13 bases between the germline ends. This CDR3 is CATSRDPGGGQPQHF. The CDR3 nucleotides read TGTGCCACCAGCAGAGATCCTGGGGGCGGACAGCCCCAGCATTTT. Drawing the rest from reference TRBV15 and TRBJ1-5, the complete variable domain is DAMVIQNPRYQVTQFGKPVTLSCSQTLNHNVMYWYQQKSSQAPKLLFHYYDKDFNNEADTPDNFQSRRPNTSFCFLDIRSPGLGDTAMYLCATSRDPGGGQPQHFGDGTRLSIL.

This chain joins TRBV3-1 (or the pseudogene TRBV3-2) and TRBJ2-1, with 12 bases identical to TRBD2. The germline V gene has CDR1 LGHDT and CDR2 YNNKEL (reference sequence). CDR3 size: 20 residues. Trimming at V came to 1 base and at J to 0 bases, leaving 10 bases not matched to a gene. The CDR3 is CASSQVPGLAGPSSYNEQFF. DNA of the CDR3: TGTGCCAGCAGCCAAGTCCCGGGACTAGCGGGCCCTAGCTCCTACAATGAGCAGTTCTTC.

The CDR3 coding sequence is TGCGCCAGCAGCCAAGATCGAGCAGGCCTTGCCTACGAGCAGTACTTC. It is translated as CASSQDRAGLAYEQYF. The chain carries TRBV4-3 and TRBJ2-7; D gene ambiguous. CDR3 length equals 16 residues. V was clipped by 0 bases and J by 2 bases, with 14 bases between them. Germline V gives CDR1 LGHNA, CDR2 YSLEER.

This chain uses TRBV24-1 with TRBJ1-2, with no clear D. V was pared by 3 bases and J by 2 bases, with 15 bases between. CDR1 and CDR2 (germline): KGHDR, SFDVKD. The CDR3 contains 16 residues. DNA for the CDR3: TGTGCCACCAGTGATCCCCGAAGGGAGCCCAACTATGGCTACACCTTC. Amino acids: CATSDPRREPNYGYTF.

This chain connects TRBV15 to TRBJ2-7; 7 bases agree with TRBD2. Unmatched junction bases numbered 8, after V lost 8 bases and J lost 4 bases. The CDR3 is made up of 13 amino acids. CDR1 LNHNV and CDR2 YYDKDF come from the germline V gene (reference sequence). CDR3 loop: CATPPTSAYEQYF. The DNA for the CDR3 is TGTGCCACCCCGCCAACTAGCGCATACGAGCAGTACTTC.

V is TRBV13 and J is TRBJ2-3, with 8 bases aligning to TRBD2. The CDR3 consists of 17 residues. V was pared by 5 bases and J by 2 bases, with 12 bases of the junction left unmatched. The germline V gene encodes CDR1 PRHDT and CDR2 FYEKMQ (reference sequence). The CDR3 loop is CASSPRGIAGLTDTQYF. CDR3 nucleotide sequence: TGTGCCAGCAGCCCCCGGGGCATAGCGGGGCTCACAGATACGCAGTATTTT.

The chain combines TRBV29-1 with TRBJ1-2; no clear D gene. Trimming removed 6 bases from V and 3 bases from J, with 11 bases in between. Germline V gene data show CDR1 as SQVTM and CDR2 as ANQGSEA. The CDR3 runs to 12 residues. CDR3 residues: CSVRLEDYGYTF. CDR3 in DNA: TGCAGCGTGAGACTAGAGGACTATGGCTACACCTTC. The full variable domain, rest sourced from reference TRBV29-1 and TRBJ1-2, is SAVISQKPSRDICQRGTSLTIQCQVDSQVTMMFWYRQQPGQSLTLIATANQGSEATYESGFVIDKFPISRPNLTFSTLTVSNMSPEDSSIYLCSVRLEDYGYTFGSGTRLTVV.

The gene calls are TRBV28 and TRBJ1-2; weak D call: TRBD1 (5 bases). The V end lost 3 bases, the J end lost 8 bases, and 16 bases lay between the germline ends. The length of the CDR3 is 14 residues. From germline, CDR1 is MDHEN and CDR2 SYDVKM. CDR3 sequence reads: CASSLGRGRIGYTF. The DNA for the CDR3 is TGTGCCAGCAGTTTGGGGCGAGGCAGGATCGGCTACACCTTC.

V usage is TRBV6-2 or TRBV6-3 and J usage is TRBJ2-7, with D unclear. Looked up from germline, CDR1 is MNHEY and CDR2 is SVGEGT. The CDR3 consists of 13 residues. With 7 bases removed from V and 0 bases from J, the gap between germline ends came to 10 bases. The chain's CDR3 is CASTPWSSYEQYF. DNA of the CDR3: TGTGCCAGCACCCCCTGGAGCTCCTACGAGCAGTACTTC.

This rearrangement joins TRBV12-3 or TRBV12-4 to TRBJ2-7; 9 positions agree with TRBD1. Trimming at V came to 7 bases and at J to 6 bases, leaving 7 bases not matched to a gene. The length of the CDR3 is 13 residues. The CDR3 DNA reads as TGTGCCAGCAACCAGGACAGGGGAGGCGAGCAGTACTTC. Translation: CASNQDRGGEQYF.

This clone has only one observation. This chain uses TRBV4-3 with TRBJ1-5; 10 nucleotides line up with TRBD1. The J segment lost 3 bases and the V segment lost 3 bases, leaving 2 bases of the junction unmatched. The CDR3 totals 15 residues. Germline-derived CDR1 and CDR2 are LGHNA and YSLEER. The CDR3 spells CASSQDRGDNQPQHF. In nucleotides, the CDR3 is TGCGCCAGCAGCCAGGACAGGGGGGACAATCAGCCCCAGCATTTT.

The genes are TRBV4-3 and TRBJ1-6; possible D gene TRBD1, 5 bases. The CDR3 loop spans 15 amino acids. The germline V and J ends were trimmed by 3 bases and 5 bases, with 11 bases remaining between them. Looked up from germline, CDR1 is LGHNA and CDR2 is YSLEER. The DNA for the CDR3 is TGCGCCAGCAGCCAGCATACAGGAGATAATTCACCCCTCCACTTT. Translated, it gives CASSQHTGDNSPLHF.

This CDR3 reads CASSRQGASEQFF. The DNA for the CDR3 is TGTGCCAGCAGCCGCCAGGGGGCATCTGAGCAGTTCTTC. This chain connects TRBV7-3 to TRBJ2-1, with 8 bases that match TRBD1. The CDR3 is 13 amino acids. Germline CDR1 and CDR2: SGHTA and FQGTGA. V lost 5 bases to trimming and J lost 9 bases; unmatched junction nucleotides: 6. The full variable domain, completed using reference TRBV7-3 and TRBJ2-1, is GAGVSQTPSNKVTEKGKYVELRCDPISGHTALYWYRQSLGQGPEFLIYFQGTGAADDSGLPNDRFFAVRPEGSVSTLKIQRTERGDSAVYLCASSRQGASEQFFGPGTRLTVL.

This chain joins TRBV24-1 and TRBJ2-7; 8 bases agree with TRBD2. Trimming at V came to 4 bases and at J to 3 bases, leaving 7 bases not matched to a gene. Germline-derived CDR1 and CDR2 are KGHDR and SFDVKD. The CDR3 runs to 15 residues. CDR3 amino acids: CATSDQSGSFYEQYF. CDR3 nucleotide sequence: TGTGCCACCAGTGACCAAAGCGGGAGTTTCTACGAGCAGTACTTC.

The J gene is TRBJ2-4, the V gene TRBV5-1; the match to TRBD1 covers 7 bases. Germline-derived CDR1 and CDR2 are SGHRS and YFSETQ. The CDR3 is 15 amino acids. V trimming: 3 bases; J trimming: 5 bases; junction bases outside the gene matches: 8. Here the CDR3 DNA reads TGCGCCAGCAGCTGGCAGACAGGGTCCCAAAACATTCAGTACTTC. Translation gives CASSWQTGSQNIQYF. Drawing the rest from reference TRBV5-1 and TRBJ2-4, the complete variable domain is KAGVTQTPRYLIKTRGQQVTLSCSPISGHRSVSWYQQTPGQGLQFLFEYFSETQRNKGNFPGRFSGRQFSNSRSEMNVSTLELGDSALYLCASSWQTGSQNIQYFGAGTRLSVL.